This passage covers 20 T cell receptor beta chains from one sample sequenced in a study of metastatic and nonmetastatic thyroid tumors. Via MiXCR, TCRdb re-called the PCR reads. The top ten clones hold approximately 25% of a sample with more than 20,000 clones, around 12% of them seen once. Prior to thyroid surgery, none of the patients had received any treatment. Material: blood. Receptors originate from a female donor with papillary thyroid cancer or a benign thyroid nodule (not recorded which). Some clones in this sample may be carry-over from other donors' samples.

This clone was found many times. This chain links TRBV4-2 with TRBJ2-1; no firm D call. V was clipped by 0 bases and J by 8 bases, with 8 bases between them. The length of the CDR3 is 13 residues. Germline V gene data show CDR1 as LGHNA and CDR2 as YNFKEQ. CDR3 bases: TGTGCCAGCAGCCAAGATCTGGCCTATGAGCAGTTCTTC. This translates into CASSQDLAYEQFF.

This clone was seen only a few times. One end of the junction fails to match germline, which may point to a read error. The rearrangement links TRBV28 to TRBJ1-2; D remains ambiguous. This CDR3 is built from 14 residues. Germline CDR1 reads MDHEN; CDR2 reads SYDVKM. The CDR3 bases are TGTGCCAGCAGACTGTCGGTAGGTAACTATGGCTACATCTTC. Encoded protein: CASRLSVGNYGYIF.

This clone has at least ten counts. The sample carries other DNA sequences with the same CDR3. The chain carries TRBV7-2 and TRBJ2-7; no clear D gene. V lost 1 base and J lost 1, with 11 bases in between. The germline CDR1 and CDR2 sequences are SGHTA and FQGNSA. This CDR3 has 15 residues. Here the CDR3 DNA reads TGTGCCAGCAGCTTAGGAGTCTTGGATTCCTACGAGCAGTACTTC. Encoded protein: CASSLGVLDSYEQYF. Filled out from reference TRBV7-2 and TRBJ2-7, the complete variable domain reads GAGVSQSPSNKVTEKGKDVELRCDPISGHTALYWYRQSLGQGLEFLIYFQGNSAPDKSGLPSDRFSAERTGGSVSTLTIQRTQQEDSAVYLCASSLGVLDSYEQYFGPGTRLTVT.

This clone was seen ten or more times. The chain employs TRBV7-9 and TRBJ1-2; TRBD1 might be the D (5 bases). Trimming stripped 2 bases from V and 2 bases from J, with 12 bases between. CDR1 SEHNR and CDR2 FQNEAQ come from the germline V gene (reference sequence). The CDR3 totals 15 residues. CDR3 residues: CASSLSSEGNYGYTF. The CDR3 nucleotides read TGTGCCAGCAGCTTATCCTCGGAGGGGAACTATGGCTACACCTTC. Filled out from reference TRBV7-9 and TRBJ1-2, the complete variable domain reads DTGVSQNPRHKITKRGQNVTFRCDPISEHNRLYWYRQTLGQGPEFLTYFQNEAQLEKSRLLSDRFSAERPKGSFSTLEIQRTEQGDSAMYLCASSLSSEGNYGYTFGSGTRLTVV.

This clone occurred a few times. One base away lies a much larger clone, so this may be a sequencing read error. Other nucleotide sequences from this sample produce the same CDR3. This rearrangement joins TRBV7-9 to TRBJ1-1; D is uncertain. This CDR3 contains 13 residues. Looked up from germline, CDR1 is SEHNR and CDR2 is FQNEAQ (reference sequence). The CDR3 coding sequence is TGCGCCAGCAGCCCTAACCCGAACACTGAAGCTTTCTTT. Residues: CASSPNPNTEAFF.

This clone appeared many times. This chain connects TRBV9 to TRBJ2-3; the D gene is possibly TRBD2 (6 bases). Germline CDR1 is SGDLS and CDR2 is YYNGEE. The CDR3 has 15 amino acids. The V end lost 4 bases, the J end lost 1 base, and 13 bases lay between the germline ends. The CDR3: CASSITTRGTDTQYF. CDR3 DNA: TGTGCCAGCAGCATTACGACTAGGGGCACAGATACGCAGTATTTT.

The V call is TRBV9, the J call TRBJ2-3, with D maybe TRBD1 (5 bases). This CDR3 has 14 amino acids. V was shortened by 3 bases and J by 2 bases, with 10 bases between the two germline ends. CDR1 is SGDLS, CDR2 YYNGEE, per germline. The CDR3 protein is CASSGNRYTDTQYF. The CDR3 DNA is TGTGCCAGCAGCGGAAACAGGTACACAGATACGCAGTATTTT.

This clone was seen at least ten times. The chain has TRBV7-9 and TRBJ2-2; 7 nucleotides agree with TRBD2. The CDR3 runs 15 residues. The V segment lost 6 bases and the J segment 6 bases; nucleotides outside the gene matches: 10. Looked up from germline, CDR1 is SEHNR and CDR2 is FQNEAQ (reference sequence). This chain's CDR3 is CASRTWRGMSGELFF. The CDR3 nucleotides read TGTGCCAGCAGGACTTGGCGGGGGATGTCCGGGGAGCTGTTTTTT.

This clone appeared many times. The V call is TRBV28, the J call TRBJ1-2; possibly TRBD1 for D (6 bases). The CDR3 extends over 15 amino acids. V was cut by 6 bases and J by 3 bases, with 17 bases left in between. Germline V gene sequence: CDR1 MDHEN, CDR2 SYDVKM. The CDR3 sequence: CASSWTVLVDYGYTF. The CDR3 DNA is TGTGCCAGCAGCTGGACAGTTTTAGTGGACTATGGCTACACCTTC.

This clone is medium-sized. V gene TRBV6-1 combines with J gene TRBJ2-2; TRBD1 matches 8 bases. The CDR3 runs to 15 residues. Germline V gene sequence: CDR1 MNHNS, CDR2 SASEGT. J was trimmed by 5 bases and V by 6 bases; bases with no gene match: 8. CDR3 sequence reads: CASSPRTGLTGELFF. For the CDR3, the DNA is TGTGCCAGCAGCCCTCGGACAGGGTTGACCGGGGAGCTGTTTTTT.

About this clone: It may be a read error: a sequence one base away is much more abundant. This sequence joins TRBV9 and TRBJ2-3; no firm D call. Between the trimmed V and J ends, which lost 3 bases and 0 bases, there was a span of 8 bases. The CDR3 contains 14 residues. Germline loops: CDR1 SGDLS, CDR2 YYNGEE. CDR3 coding DNA: TGTGCCAGCAGCGCCCCCTGGAGCACAGATACGCAGTATTTT. Translated, it gives CASSAPWSTDTQYF.

In its sample, this clone was seen many times. V gene TRBV5-1 combines with J gene TRBJ1-1; D remains unclear. The V end lost 0 bases, the J end lost 7 bases, and 13 bases lay between the germline ends. There are 14 residues in the CDR3. Per the germline V gene, CDR1 is SGHRS and CDR2 is YFSETQ. CDR3 in amino acids: CASSLAPGEDEAFF. The CDR3 nucleotides read TGCGCCAGCAGCTTGGCTCCGGGAGAGGATGAAGCTTTCTTT.

This clone was picked up many times. The J gene is TRBJ2-2, the V gene TRBV9; D gene ambiguous. This CDR3 contains 13 residues. From germline, CDR1 is SGDLS and CDR2 YYNGEE. V was pared by 3 bases and J by 0 bases, with 3 bases between. The CDR3 coding sequence is TGTGCCAGCAGCGCCTCGAACACCGGGGAGCTGTTTTTT. This encodes CASSASNTGELFF.

By frequency in the sample, this clone is medium-sized. The chain recombines TRBV6-1 with TRBJ2-7; the match to TRBD1 covers 10 bases. Germline V lookup: CDR1 MNHNS, CDR2 SASEGT. V trimming: 6 bases; J trimming: 0 bases; junction bases outside the gene matches: 2. The CDR3 is made up of 14 amino acids. In DNA, the CDR3 is TGTGCCAGCAGGACAGGGGGCCTCTCCTACGAGCAGTACTTC. As protein: CASRTGGLSYEQYF.

This clone is medium-sized by share. Written as DNA, the CDR3 is TGTGCCAGCAGTTTATCGTACTATGCCAACACCATATATTTT. Its protein is CASSLSYYANTIYF. This chain uses TRBV27 with TRBJ1-3; D is unresolved. CDR3 length equals 14 residues. Germline lookup yields CDR1 MNHEY and CDR2 SMNVEV (reference sequence). Trimming took off 0 bases at V and 7 bases at J, with 10 bases between the two ends.

This clone was seen many times. The chain uses TRBV5-4 and TRBJ1-6; tentative D call: TRBD1 (5 bases). The CDR3 has 13 amino acids. Germline V lookup: CDR1 SGHNT, CDR2 YYREEE (reference sequence). V lost 1 base, J lost 10 bases, and 9 bases lay in between. DNA for the CDR3: TGTGCCAGCAGCTTGCAGGGAAACTCACCCCTCCACTTT. It yields the protein CASSLQGNSPLHF.

This chain's CDR3 is CASSAGPGYDEQFF. As DNA, the CDR3 is TGTGCCAGCAGCGCGGGACCAGGGTATGATGAGCAGTTCTTC. V gene TRBV5-8 combines with J gene TRBJ2-1, with TRBD2 as a possible D gene (6 bases). Germline-derived CDR1 and CDR2 are SGHTS and YDEGEE. The CDR3 has 14 residues. The V and J ends lost 4 bases and 8 bases respectively, with 16 bases between them.

The sample holds many counts of this clone. V gene TRBV11-1 combines with J gene TRBJ1-1; D ambiguous. The V gene lost 0 bases and the J gene lost 7 bases, with 15 bases spanning the gap. Per germline, CDR1 SGHAT and CDR2 FQDESV (reference sequence). This CDR3 comprises 15 residues. The CDR3 sequence: CASSLAQRTRVEAFF. DNA of the CDR3: TGTGCCAGCAGCTTAGCCCAAAGGACTCGGGTTGAAGCTTTCTTT.

This clone was seen many times. The V gene is TRBV5-1, the J gene TRBJ2-7; 10 bases agree with TRBD1. The CDR3 totals 15 residues. Germline V gives CDR1 SGHRS, CDR2 YFSETQ. With 4 bases clipped from V and 5 bases from J, the junction kept 9 bases outside the gene matches. Written as DNA, the CDR3 is TGCGCCAGCAGCCAAACGGGACAGGGGTTACACGAGCAGTACTTC. Its protein product is CASSQTGQGLHEQYF. The full variable domain, with the rest looked up from reference TRBV5-1 and TRBJ2-7, is KAGVTQTPRYLIKTRGQQVTLSCSPISGHRSVSWYQQTPGQGLQFLFEYFSETQRNKGNFPGRFSGRQFSNSRSEMNVSTLELGDSALYLCASSQTGQGLHEQYFGPGTRLTVT.

This clone is deemed medium-sized. The genes are TRBV12-3 or TRBV12-4 and TRBJ2-1; D possibly corresponds to TRBD2 (5 bases). The CDR3 sequence is 15 residues long. V was pared by 3 bases and J by 6 bases, with 15 bases between. The DNA for the CDR3 is TGTGCCAGCAGTTTGGGAGACACCCCCGGCAATGAGCAGTTCTTC. Amino acids: CASSLGDTPGNEQFF.